These T cell receptor beta chains were read from a single sample in a study of shared clonotypes between healthy human individuals. TCRdb's copy holds only in-frame clones and misses some; the assay was immunoSEQ multiplex PCR. The sample contains about 960,000 clones, 76% of which appear only once. The specimen sequenced was memory CD4+ T cells sorted from blood. The receptors shown here come from a man between 18 and 29 years old in good health. Both conserved end residues are part of each CDR3. A D gene is named only where the DNA matches it firmly. Clone size, where shown, is once, few, many, or a class for clones that have expanded.

D,size,V,J,CDR3,DNA
-,once,TRBV30,TRBJ2-1,CAWSAALSSYNEQFF,TGTGCCTGGAGTGCTGCCCTGAGCTCCTACAATGAGCAGTTCTTC
TRBD2,few,TRBV19,TRBJ2-7,CASSPLAGVYEQYF,TGTGCCAGTAGTCCACTAGCGGGAGTCTACGAGCAGTACTTC
TRBD2,-,TRBV5-4,TRBJ2-1,CASSPSGISYNEQFF,TGTGCCAGCAGCCCTAGCGGGATCTCCTACAATGAGCAGTTCTTC
-,-,TRBV5-1,TRBJ2-3,CASSLGFADTQYF,TGCGCCAGCAGCTTGGGGTTTGCAGATACGCAGTATTTT
TRBD1,-,TRBV19,TRBJ2-7,CASSIEGQEPYEQYF,TGTGCCAGTAGTATAGAAGGACAGGAACCCTACGAGCAGTACTTC
-,once,TRBV27,TRBJ1-5,CASSFTGYNQPQHF,TGTGCCAGCAGTTTTACAGGGTACAATCAGCCCCAGCATTTT
-,few,TRBV5-4,TRBJ2-7,CASSQLRDGGYEQYF,TGTGCCAGCAGCCAATTAAGAGACGGGGGCTACGAGCAGTACTTC
-,few,TRBV10-3,TRBJ2-5,CAISASLGGRDQETQYF,TGTGCCATCAGTGCTAGCCTCGGGGGCCGTGACCAAGAGACCCAGTACTTC
-,many,TRBV5-6,TRBJ2-7,CASSLLTGISPLSDEQYF,TGTGCCAGCAGCTTGCTTACGGGTATTTCCCCTTTATCCGACGAGCAGTACTTC
TRBD1,few,TRBV29-1,TRBJ1-4,CSVRTGYEKLFF,TGCAGCGTTCGGACAGGCTATGAAAAACTGTTTTTT
-,-,TRBV4-1,TRBJ1-1,CASSRGTKNTEAFF,TGCGCCAGCAGCCGCGGGACAAAGAACACTGAAGCTTTCTTT
TRBD2,-,TRBV4-3,TRBJ2-1,CASSTRLAGAGNEQFF,TGCGCCAGCAGCACCAGACTAGCGGGAGCTGGGAATGAGCAGTTCTTC
-,-,TRBV7-2,TRBJ2-7,CASSKNPRGLYEQYF,TGTGCCAGCAGCAAGAACCCCAGGGGTCTCTACGAGCAGTACTTC
-,-,TRBV11-2,TRBJ2-7,CASSSGLHYEQYF,TGTGCCAGCAGCTCGGGACTCCACTACGAGCAGTACTTC
TRBD1,-,TRBV18,TRBJ2-3,CASSPETGQGRTDTQYF,TGTGCCAGCTCACCGGAGACTGGACAGGGACGCACAGATACGCAGTATTTT
-,-,TRBV30,TRBJ1-6,CAWSSNSPLHF,TGTGCCTGGAGCTCCAATTCACCCCTCCACTTT
-,-,TRBV9,TRBJ2-3,CASSVVGISDTQYF,TGTGCCAGCAGCGTAGTAGGGATCTCAGATACGCAGTATTTT
-,-,TRBV5-6,TRBJ2-2,CASSPDLHTGELFF,TGTGCCAGCAGTCCGGACCTTCACACCGGGGAGCTGTTTTTT
-,-,TRBV29-1,TRBJ1-2,CSVEGTVYRYGYTF,TGCAGCGTTGAAGGGACTGTCTATCGCTATGGCTACACCTTC
-,-,TRBV10-3,TRBJ1-6,CAISADRTNSPLHF,TGTGCCATCAGTGCCGACAGAACTAATTCACCCCTCCACTTT
-,-,TRBV2,TRBJ1-5,CASRWNPRSNQPQHF,TGTGCCAGCAGATGGAATCCACGAAGCAATCAGCCCCAGCATTTT
TRBD1,-,TRBV6-8,TRBJ2-5,CASSYDREQETQYF,TGTGCCAGCAGTTATGACAGGGAACAAGAGACCCAGTACTTC
-,-,TRBV10-2,TRBJ2-5,CASSAGRETQYF,TGCGCCAGCAGTGCTGGGAGAGAGACCCAGTACTTC
-,-,TRBV5-1,TRBJ2-2,CASSSLGNTGELFF,TGCGCCAGCAGCTCCCTCGGGAACACCGGGGAGCTGTTTTTT
-,-,TRBV6-6,TRBJ1-4,CASSFPGLLQEKLFF,TGTGCCAGCAGTTTTCCAGGTCTACTCCAGGAAAAACTGTTTTTT
TRBD1,-,TRBV5-1,TRBJ2-3,CASSFNTGVDTQYF,TGCGCCAGCAGCTTTAATACAGGGGTTGATACGCAGTATTTT
-,many,TRBV5-4,TRBJ2-4,CASSADQGSTDIQYF,TGTGCCAGCAGCGCGGACCAGGGAAGTACGGACATTCAGTACTTC
-,-,TRBV5-1,TRBJ1-6,CASSLGQSVNSPLHF,TGCGCCAGCAGCTTGGGACAGTCGGTTAATTCACCCCTCCACTTT
-,-,TRBV18,TRBJ2-5,CASSPPSGERETQYF,TGTGCCAGCTCACCACCGTCAGGGGAGAGGGAGACCCAGTACTTC
TRBD1,-,TRBV5-1,TRBJ2-7,CASSLAGTGGVEQYF,TGCGCCAGCAGCTTGGCCGGGACAGGGGGCGTCGAGCAGTACTTC
-,-,TRBV4-3,TRBJ2-3,CASSQGGRGFTDTQYF,TGCGCCAGCAGCCAAGGAGGGCGCGGGTTCACAGATACGCAGTATTTT
TRBD1,-,TRBV7-8,TRBJ1-4,CASSLAGTGFGWNEKLFF,TGTGCCAGCAGCTTAGCGGGGACAGGGTTCGGTTGGAATGAAAAACTGTTTTTT
TRBD1,-,TRBV5-1,TRBJ2-3,CASRTGTGVGYTQYF,TGCGCCAGCAGAACCGGGACAGGGGTCGGCTATACGCAGTATTTT
-,-,TRBV30,TRBJ1-1,CAWRHSQGPAFF,TGTGCCTGGCGGCATTCACAGGGACCCGCTTTCTTT
-,-,TRBV10-3,TRBJ1-2,CAISETGNGYTF,TGTGCCATCAGTGAAACAGGGAATGGCTACACCTTC
-,-,TRBV5-1,TRBJ1-1,CASSLGRGAEAFF,TGCGCCAGCAGCTTGGGCAGGGGCGCTGAAGCTTTCTTT
-,-,TRBV2,TRBJ2-7,CASSDESHEQYF,TGTGCCAGCAGTGACGAGTCGCACGAGCAGTACTTC
-,-,TRBV6-5,TRBJ2-1,CASRLQGSSYNEQFF,TGTGCCAGCAGACTACAGGGTTCCTCCTACAATGAGCAGTTCTTC
-,-,TRBV5-1,TRBJ1-5,CASSIGLDQPQHF,TGCGCCAGCAGCATCGGTCTAGATCAGCCCCAGCATTTT
TRBD1,-,TRBV19,TRBJ2-7,CASSPGTGGAYEQYF,TGTGCCAGTAGTCCAGGGACAGGGGGTGCCTACGAGCAGTACTTC
-,-,TRBV19,TRBJ1-2,CASSPGVGERWGYTF,TGTGCCAGTAGCCCGGGGGTTGGGGAAAGGTGGGGCTACACCTTC
-,-,TRBV9,TRBJ2-5,CASSVLSGNQETQYF,TGTGCCAGCAGCGTACTTTCGGGGAATCAAGAGACCCAGTACTTC
TRBD1,-,TRBV18,TRBJ1-2,CASSPSGQGFYGYTF,TGTGCCAGCTCACCCTCGGGACAGGGGTTTTATGGCTACACCTTC
-,-,TRBV30,TRBJ1-1,CAWTTPGTEAFF,TGTGCCTGGACCACACCCGGCACTGAAGCTTTCTTT
-,-,TRBV28,TRBJ1-5,CASIPRGGPSLQPQHF,TGTGCCAGCATCCCCCGAGGGGGTCCTAGCCTGCAGCCCCAGCATTTT
-,few,TRBV5-1,TRBJ1-5,CASSLDGAGQPQHF,TGCGCCAGCAGCTTGGATGGCGCGGGGCAGCCCCAGCATTTT
-,few,TRBV28,TRBJ2-3,CASSSGATDTQYF,TGTGCCAGCAGTTCGGGGGCCACAGATACGCAGTATTTT
-,-,TRBV7-2,TRBJ1-1,CASSRNKNTEAFF,TGTGCCAGCAGCCGAAATAAGAACACTGAAGCTTTCTTT